This TCR beta chain was recovered during a study of T cell repertoires in cytomegalovirus infection. Across the study: CMV epitopes, recently identified HLA-C-restricted and well-studied HLA-B-restricted, were used. Both CMV infection and a matching HLA type were indicated by public TCR beta signatures.

One entry per CDR3 protein results from TCRdb running MiXCR on the reads. Found here are approximately 990,000 distinct CDR3 sequences, 31% of them singletons; the top ten hold 13%. The CDR3 runs 15 residues. Per the germline V gene, CDR1 is SEHNR and CDR2 is FQNEAQ (reference sequence). Notes on the study in general: Carriers of CMV and the relevant HLA type were discriminated by public TCR beta frequency. The ex vivo response was dominated by HLA-C-restricted CMV-specific TCR beta clonotypes.

Points on this clonotype: Its specificity is unknown. At one end the junction does not follow the germline gene, possibly because of a read error.

Sequencing was performed on cultured CD8+ T cells from PBMCs, taken from culture after CMV antigen stimulation. The sequence was obtained from a human donor in good health (CMV status not recorded). Some clones in this sample may be carry-over from other donors' samples. The chain has TRBV7-9 and TRBJ2-2; D is ambiguous. The CDR3 DNA is TGTGCCAACAGCTTACGTACACCGAACACCGGGGAGCTGTTTTTT. This encodes CANSLRTPNTGELFF.